This T cell receptor (beta chain) was retrieved from a study of pediatric ulcerative colitis. This was a survey-level run. The protocol was immunoSEQ multiplex PCR, while the TCRdb copy is restricted to in-frame clones and leaves out a portion. The sample holds roughly 54,000 clones; about nine tenths are singletons and the top ten take about 1.5%. Blood was drawn at the time of colonoscopy. The V and J ends lost 2 bases and 2 bases, in that order; junction bases with no gene match: 0. This CDR3 comprises 13 residues. Germline V gene data show CDR1 as SGHDT and CDR2 as YYEEEE. There are a few counts of this clone. Antigen unknown. Study-level findings and limits: Compared with controls, ulcerative colitis showed greater blood-rectum clone sharing. Substantially fewer templates came from a couple of patients' blood samples.

The sample consisted of blood. This chain joins TRBV5-6 and TRBJ2-7; 8 bases line up with TRBD2. The source of this sequence is a boy aged 5-17 years who was a control in a study of pediatric ulcerative colitis. The CDR3 reads CASSLLAAYEQYF. The CDR3 DNA reads as TGTGCCAGCAGCTTACTAGCGGCCTACGAGCAGTACTTC.